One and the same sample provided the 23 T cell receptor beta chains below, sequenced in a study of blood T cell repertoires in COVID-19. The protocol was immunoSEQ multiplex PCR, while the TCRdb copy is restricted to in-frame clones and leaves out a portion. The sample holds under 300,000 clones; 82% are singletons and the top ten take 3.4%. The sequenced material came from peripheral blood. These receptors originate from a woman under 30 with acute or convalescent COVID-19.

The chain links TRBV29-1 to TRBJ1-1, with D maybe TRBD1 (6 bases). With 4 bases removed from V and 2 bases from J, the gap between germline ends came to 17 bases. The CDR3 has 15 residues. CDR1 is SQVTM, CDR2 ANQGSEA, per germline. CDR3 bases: TGCAGCGTTGTAAAGTATACAGGGATAAACACTGAAGCTTTCTTT. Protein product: CSVVKYTGINTEAFF.

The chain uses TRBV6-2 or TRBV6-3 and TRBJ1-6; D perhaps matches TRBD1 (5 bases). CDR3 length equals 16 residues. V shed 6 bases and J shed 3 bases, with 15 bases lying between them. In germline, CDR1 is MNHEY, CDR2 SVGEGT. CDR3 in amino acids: CASSPFGAVYNSPLHF. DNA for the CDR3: TGTGCCAGCAGCCCATTTGGGGCAGTCTATAATTCACCCCTCCACTTT.

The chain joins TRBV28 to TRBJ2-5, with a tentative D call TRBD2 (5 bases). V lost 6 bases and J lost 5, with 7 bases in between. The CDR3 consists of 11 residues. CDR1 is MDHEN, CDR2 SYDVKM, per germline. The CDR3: CASSGIETQYF. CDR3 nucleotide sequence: TGTGCCAGCAGCGGGATTGAGACCCAGTACTTC.

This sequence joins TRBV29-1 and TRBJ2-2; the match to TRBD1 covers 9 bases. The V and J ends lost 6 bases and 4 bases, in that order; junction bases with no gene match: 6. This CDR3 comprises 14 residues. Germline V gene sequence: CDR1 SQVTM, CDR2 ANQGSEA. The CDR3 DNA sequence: TGCAGCGTCCAGGGACAGGGAAGCACCGGGGAGCTGTTTTTT. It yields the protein CSVQGQGSTGELFF.

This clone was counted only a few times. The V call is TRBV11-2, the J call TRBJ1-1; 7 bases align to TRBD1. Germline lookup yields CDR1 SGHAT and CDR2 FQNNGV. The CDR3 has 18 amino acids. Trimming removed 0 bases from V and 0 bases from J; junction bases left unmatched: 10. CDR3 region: CASSLDRVQGIMNTEAFF. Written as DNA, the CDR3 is TGTGCCAGCAGCTTAGATCGGGTACAGGGGATTATGAACACTGAAGCTTTCTTT.

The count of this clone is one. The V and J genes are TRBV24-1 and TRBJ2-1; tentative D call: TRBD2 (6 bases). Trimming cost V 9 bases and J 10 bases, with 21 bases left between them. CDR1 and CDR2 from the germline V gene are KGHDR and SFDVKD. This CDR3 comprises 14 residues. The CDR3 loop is CATSRDWNNEEQFF. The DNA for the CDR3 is TGTGCCACCTCCCGGGACTGGAACAATGAGGAGCAGTTCTTC.

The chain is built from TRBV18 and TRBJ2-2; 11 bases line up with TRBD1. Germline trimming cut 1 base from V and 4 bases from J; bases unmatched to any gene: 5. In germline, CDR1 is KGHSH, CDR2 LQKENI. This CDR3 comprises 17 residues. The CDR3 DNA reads TGTGCCAGCTCACCACGGTCCGGGACAGGGGGCACCGGGGAGCTGTTTTTT. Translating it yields CASSPRSGTGGTGELFF.

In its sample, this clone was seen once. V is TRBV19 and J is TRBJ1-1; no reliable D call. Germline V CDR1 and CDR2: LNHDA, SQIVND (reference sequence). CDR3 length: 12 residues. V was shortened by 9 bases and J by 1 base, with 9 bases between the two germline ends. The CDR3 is CASTDWNTEAFF. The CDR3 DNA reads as TGTGCCAGCACGGACTGGAACACTGAAGCTTTCTTT.

The CDR3 is CAWSWGGFTDTQYF. The CDR3 bases are TGTGCCTGGAGTTGGGGCGGATTCACAGATACGCAGTATTTT. The J gene is TRBJ2-3, the V gene TRBV30; possibly TRBD1 for D (5 bases). The V end was cut by 2 bases, the J end by 2 bases, with 11 bases between. The CDR3 totals 14 residues. CDR1 and CDR2 (germline): GTSNPN, SVGIG (reference sequence).

CDR3 in amino acids: CASGQGAPDTQYF. The CDR3 DNA sequence: TGTGCCAGCGGGCAGGGGGCCCCAGATACGCAGTATTTT. The chain recombines TRBV5-4 with TRBJ2-3; TRBD1 matches 8 bases. Trimming at V came to 7 bases and at J to 4 bases, leaving 5 bases not matched to a gene. The CDR3 length is 13 residues. The germline V gene encodes CDR1 SGHNT and CDR2 YYREEE (reference sequence).

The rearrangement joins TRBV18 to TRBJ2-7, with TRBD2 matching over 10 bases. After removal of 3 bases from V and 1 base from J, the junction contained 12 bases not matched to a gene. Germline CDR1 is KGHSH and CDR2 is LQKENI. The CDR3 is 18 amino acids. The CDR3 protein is CASSPAGTGTSESYEQYF. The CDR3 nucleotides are TGTGCCAGCTCACCGGCGGGAACTGGGACTAGCGAGTCCTACGAGCAGTACTTC.

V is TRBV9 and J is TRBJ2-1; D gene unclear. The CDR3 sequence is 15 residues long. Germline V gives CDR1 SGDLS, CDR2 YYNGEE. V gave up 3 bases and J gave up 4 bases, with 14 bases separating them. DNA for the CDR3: TGTGCCAGCAGCGCCCGACTCGCCCAATACAATGAGCAGTTCTTC. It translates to CASSARLAQYNEQFF.

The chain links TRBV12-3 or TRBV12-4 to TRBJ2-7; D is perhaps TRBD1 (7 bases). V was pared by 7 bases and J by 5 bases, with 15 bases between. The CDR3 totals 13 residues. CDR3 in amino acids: CASKGAGLDEQYF. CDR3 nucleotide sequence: TGTGCCAGCAAGGGGGCGGGATTGGACGAGCAGTACTTC.

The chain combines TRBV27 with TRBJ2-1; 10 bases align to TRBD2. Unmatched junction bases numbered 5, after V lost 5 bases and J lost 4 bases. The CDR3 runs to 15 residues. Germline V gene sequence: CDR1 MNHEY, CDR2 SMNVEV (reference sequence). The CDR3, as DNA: TGTGCCAGCAGTGCCTCTAGCGGGAGTTACAATGAGCAGTTCTTC. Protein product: CASSASSGSYNEQFF.

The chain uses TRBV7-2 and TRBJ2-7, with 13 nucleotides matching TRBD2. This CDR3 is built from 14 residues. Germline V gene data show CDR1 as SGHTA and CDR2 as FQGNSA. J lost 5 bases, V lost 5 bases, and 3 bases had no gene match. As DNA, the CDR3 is TGTGCCAGCAGCATGGGACTAGCGGGAAACGAGCAGTACTTC. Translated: CASSMGLAGNEQYF.

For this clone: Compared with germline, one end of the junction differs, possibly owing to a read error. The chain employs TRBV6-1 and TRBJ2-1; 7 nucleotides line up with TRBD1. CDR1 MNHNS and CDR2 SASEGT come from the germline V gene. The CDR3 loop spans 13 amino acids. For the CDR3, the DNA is TGTGCCAGCCGTGACGATAACAGGGGTGAGCAGTTCTTC. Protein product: CASRDDNRGEQFF.

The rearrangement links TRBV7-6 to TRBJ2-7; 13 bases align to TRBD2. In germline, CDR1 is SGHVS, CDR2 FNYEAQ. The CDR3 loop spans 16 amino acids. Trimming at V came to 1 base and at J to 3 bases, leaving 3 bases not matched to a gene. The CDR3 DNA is TGTGCCAGCAGCTTAGGACTAGCGGGAGGTCACTACGAGCAGTACTTC. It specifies CASSLGLAGGHYEQYF.

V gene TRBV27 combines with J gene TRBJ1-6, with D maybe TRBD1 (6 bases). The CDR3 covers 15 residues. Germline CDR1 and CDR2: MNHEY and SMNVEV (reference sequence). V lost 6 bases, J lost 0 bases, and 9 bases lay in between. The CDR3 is CASSDRSSYNSPLHF. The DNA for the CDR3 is TGTGCCAGCAGCGACAGGAGCTCCTATAATTCACCCCTCCACTTT.

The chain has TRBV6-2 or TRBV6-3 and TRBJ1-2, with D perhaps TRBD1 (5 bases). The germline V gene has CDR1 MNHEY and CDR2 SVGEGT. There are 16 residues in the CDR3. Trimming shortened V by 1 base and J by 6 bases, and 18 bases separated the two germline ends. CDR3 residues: CASSYYPQGIGDGYTF. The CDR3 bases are TGTGCCAGCAGTTACTATCCTCAGGGAATAGGAGATGGCTACACCTTC.

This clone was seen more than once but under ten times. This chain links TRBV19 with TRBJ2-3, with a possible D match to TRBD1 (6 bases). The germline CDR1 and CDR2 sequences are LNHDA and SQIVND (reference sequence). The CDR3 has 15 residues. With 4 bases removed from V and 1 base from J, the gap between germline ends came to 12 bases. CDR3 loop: CASSRGDIGTDTQYF. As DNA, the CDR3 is TGTGCCAGTAGTAGAGGGGACATCGGCACAGATACGCAGTATTTT.

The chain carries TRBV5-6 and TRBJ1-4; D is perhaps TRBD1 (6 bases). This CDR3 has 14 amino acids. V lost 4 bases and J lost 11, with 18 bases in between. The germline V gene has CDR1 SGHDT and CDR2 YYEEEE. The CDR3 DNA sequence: TGTGCCAGCAGCCCGGGGGGCAGACCGGGGAAACTGTTTTTT. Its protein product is CASSPGGRPGKLFF.

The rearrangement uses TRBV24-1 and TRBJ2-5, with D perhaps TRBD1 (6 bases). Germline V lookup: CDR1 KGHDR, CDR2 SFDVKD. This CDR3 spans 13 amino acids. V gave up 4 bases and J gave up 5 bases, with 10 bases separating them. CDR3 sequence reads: CATSDQGSETQYF. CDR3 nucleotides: TGTGCCACCAGTGACCAGGGGTCGGAGACCCAGTACTTC.

In DNA form, the CDR3 reads TGTGCCAGCAGCGCCTCCAGCGCTGTGGTAGCTTTCTTT. This codes for CASSASSAVVAFF. The gene calls are TRBV3-1 (or the pseudogene TRBV3-2) and TRBJ1-1; D ambiguous. CDR3 length: 13 amino acids. Germline loops: CDR1 LGHDT, CDR2 YNNKEL (reference sequence). The V gene lost 5 bases and the J gene lost 10 bases, with 17 bases spanning the gap.